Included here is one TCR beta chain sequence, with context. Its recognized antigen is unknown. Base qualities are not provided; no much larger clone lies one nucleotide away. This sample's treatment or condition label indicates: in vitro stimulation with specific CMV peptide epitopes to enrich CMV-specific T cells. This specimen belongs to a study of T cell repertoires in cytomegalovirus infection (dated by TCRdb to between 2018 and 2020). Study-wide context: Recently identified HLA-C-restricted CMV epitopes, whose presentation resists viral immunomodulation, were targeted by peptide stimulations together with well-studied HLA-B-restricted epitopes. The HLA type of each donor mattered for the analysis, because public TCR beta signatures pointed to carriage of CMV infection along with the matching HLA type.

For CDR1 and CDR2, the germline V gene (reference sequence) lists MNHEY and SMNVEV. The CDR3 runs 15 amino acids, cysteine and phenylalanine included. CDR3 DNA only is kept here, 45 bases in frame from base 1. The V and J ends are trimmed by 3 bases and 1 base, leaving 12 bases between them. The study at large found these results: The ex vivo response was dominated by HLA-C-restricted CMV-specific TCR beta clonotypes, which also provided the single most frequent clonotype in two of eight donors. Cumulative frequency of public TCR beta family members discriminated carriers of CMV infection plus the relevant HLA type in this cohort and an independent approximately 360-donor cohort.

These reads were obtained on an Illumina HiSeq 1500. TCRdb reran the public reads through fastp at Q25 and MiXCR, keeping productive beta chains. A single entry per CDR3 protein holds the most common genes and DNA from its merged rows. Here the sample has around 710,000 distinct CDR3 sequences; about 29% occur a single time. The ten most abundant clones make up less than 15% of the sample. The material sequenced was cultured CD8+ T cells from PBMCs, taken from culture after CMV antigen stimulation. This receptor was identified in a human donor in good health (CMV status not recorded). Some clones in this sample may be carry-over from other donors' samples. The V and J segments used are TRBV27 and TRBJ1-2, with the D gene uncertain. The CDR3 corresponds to CASSFVFGSNYGYTF. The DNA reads TGTGCCAGCAGTTTTGTCTTTGGCAGTAACTATGGCTACACCTTC.